This T cell receptor beta chain originates from a study of blood T cell repertoires in COVID-19. Study information: COVID-19 samples collected from the United States, Italy and Spain covered acute and convalescent phases. T cells, B-cell-depleted T cells, or PBMCs supplied cDNA or gDNA.

V lost 4 bases, J lost 0 bases, and 6 bases lay in between. The CDR3 runs to 13 residues. The germline gives CDR1 GTSNPN, CDR2 SVGIG (reference sequence). As handled by the study authors: Nucleated cell number was recorded as an estimate derived from reference gene primer amplification. Sequencing used immunoSEQ multiplex PCR; TCRdb keeps in-frame clones, though not all of them. V and J calls and clone size are as listed in that table; D and trimming were resolved from the DNA. This repertoire shows over 90,000 clones, more than 75% found once; its top ten account for over 7.5%. The rearrangement joins TRBV30 to TRBJ2-2; D unresolved. This sequence was found in a man in his sixties with active or convalescent COVID-19. Sequenced input: peripheral blood. This CDR3 is CAWKRANTGELFF. The DNA for the CDR3 is TGTGCCTGGAAACGAGCGAACACCGGGGAGCTGTTTTTT.